This T cell receptor (beta chain) originates from a study of blood T cells in healthy people across ages. This clonotype was picked up a small number of times. The V end was cut by 5 bases, the J end by 0 bases, with 15 bases between. The CDR3 covers 16 residues. Primed by a sample-barcoded 5' primer and a J-beta primer mix, a second PCR proceeded for 7 to 11 cycles. From the 5' RACE reads, TCRdb called clonotypes with MiXCR, one entry per CDR3 protein. This table has about 730,000 distinct CDR3 sequences, roughly 45% appearing once. Healthy Caucasians from Russia aged 6 to 90 served as donors. Total RNA extracted from each sample amounted to at least 5 micrograms.

This TCR was sampled from a woman aged 60-70 years in good health. Sequenced material: blood. The rearrangement links TRBV12-3 or TRBV12-4 to TRBJ2-3; possible D gene TRBD2, 6 bases. CDR3 loop: CASSPQGGASTDTQYF. CDR3 sequence (DNA): TGTGCCAGCAGTCCCCAAGGAGGGGCGAGCACAGATACGCAGTATTTT.